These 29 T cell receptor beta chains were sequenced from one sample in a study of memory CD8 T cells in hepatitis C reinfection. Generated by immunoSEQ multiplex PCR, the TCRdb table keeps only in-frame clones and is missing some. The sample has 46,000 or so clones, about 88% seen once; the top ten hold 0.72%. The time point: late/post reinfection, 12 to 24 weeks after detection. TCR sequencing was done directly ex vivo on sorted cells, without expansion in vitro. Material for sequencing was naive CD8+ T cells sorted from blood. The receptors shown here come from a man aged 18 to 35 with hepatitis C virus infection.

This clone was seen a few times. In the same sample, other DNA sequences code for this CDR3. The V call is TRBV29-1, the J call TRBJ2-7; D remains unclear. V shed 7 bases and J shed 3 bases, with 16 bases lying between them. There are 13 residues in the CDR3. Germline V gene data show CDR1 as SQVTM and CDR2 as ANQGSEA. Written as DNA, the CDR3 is TGCAGCGCTGTCGACACCGCTAGCTACGAGCAGTACGTC. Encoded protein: CSAVDTASYEQYV.

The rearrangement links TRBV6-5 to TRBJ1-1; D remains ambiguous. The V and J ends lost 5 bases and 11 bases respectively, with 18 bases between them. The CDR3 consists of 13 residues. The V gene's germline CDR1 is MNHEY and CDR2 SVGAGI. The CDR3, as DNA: TGTGCCAGCAGTGAATTAGCGGCCGGGCGCGCTTTCTTT. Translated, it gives CASSELAAGRAFF.

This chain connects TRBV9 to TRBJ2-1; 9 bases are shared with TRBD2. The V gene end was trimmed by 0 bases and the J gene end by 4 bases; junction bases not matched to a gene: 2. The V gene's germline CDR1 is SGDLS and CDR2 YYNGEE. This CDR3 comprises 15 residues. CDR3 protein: CASSVGSGRYNEQFF. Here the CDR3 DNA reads TGTGCCAGCAGCGTAGGCAGCGGGAGGTACAATGAGCAGTTCTTC.

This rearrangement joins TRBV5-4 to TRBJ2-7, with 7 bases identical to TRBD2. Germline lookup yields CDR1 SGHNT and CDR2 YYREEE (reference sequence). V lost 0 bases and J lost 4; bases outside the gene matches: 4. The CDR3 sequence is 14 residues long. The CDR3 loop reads CASSLDPSGYEQYV. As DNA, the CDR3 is TGTGCCAGCAGCTTGGATCCTAGCGGATACGAGCAGTACGTC.

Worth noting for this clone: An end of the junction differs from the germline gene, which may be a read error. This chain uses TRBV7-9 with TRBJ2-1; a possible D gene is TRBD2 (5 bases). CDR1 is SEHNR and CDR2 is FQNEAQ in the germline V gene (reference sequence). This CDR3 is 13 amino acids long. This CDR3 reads CAGSPAGDGEQFF. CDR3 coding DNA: TGTGCCGGCAGTCCCGCGGGTGATGGTGAGCAGTTCTTC.

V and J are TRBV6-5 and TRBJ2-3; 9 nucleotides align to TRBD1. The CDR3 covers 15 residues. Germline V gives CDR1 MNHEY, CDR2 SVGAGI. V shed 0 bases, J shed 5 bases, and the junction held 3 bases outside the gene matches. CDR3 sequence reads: CASSYSDRGRDTQYF. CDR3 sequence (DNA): TGTGCCAGCAGTTACTCGGACAGGGGTCGAGATACGCAGTATTTT.

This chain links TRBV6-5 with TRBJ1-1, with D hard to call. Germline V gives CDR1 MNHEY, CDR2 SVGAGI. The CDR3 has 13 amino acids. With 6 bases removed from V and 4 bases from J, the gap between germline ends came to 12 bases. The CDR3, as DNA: TGTGCCAGCAGCCTAAATACAGTCACTGAAGCTTTCTTT. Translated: CASSLNTVTEAFF.

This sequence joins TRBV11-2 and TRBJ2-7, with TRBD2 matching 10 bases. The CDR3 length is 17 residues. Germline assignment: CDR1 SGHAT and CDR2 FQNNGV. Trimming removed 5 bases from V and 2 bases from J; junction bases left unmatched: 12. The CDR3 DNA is TGTGCCAGCAGCCCGCTCCGAGGGACTAGCGTTGCCTACGAGCAGTACTTC. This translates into CASSPLRGTSVAYEQYF.

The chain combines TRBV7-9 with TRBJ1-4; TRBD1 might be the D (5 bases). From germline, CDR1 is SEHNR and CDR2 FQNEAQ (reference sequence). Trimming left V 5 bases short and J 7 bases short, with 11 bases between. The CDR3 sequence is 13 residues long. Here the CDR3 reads CASSPRDFEKLFF. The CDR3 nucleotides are TGTGCCAGCAGCCCGAGGGACTTTGAAAAACTGTTTTTT.

CDR3 residues: CASSGSSQGSTDTQYF. The CDR3 region has the DNA TGTGCCAGCAGCGGTTCGAGCCAGGGAAGCACAGATACGCAGTATTTT. V is TRBV9 and J is TRBJ2-3; D perhaps matches TRBD1 (5 bases). Germline V gives CDR1 SGDLS, CDR2 YYNGEE. Trimming took 3 bases from V and 0 from J, leaving 14 bases between them. The CDR3 contains 16 residues. Combining the CDR3 with reference TRBV9 and TRBJ2-3 gives the whole variable domain DSGVTQTPKHLITATGQRVTLRCSPRSGDLSVYWYQQSLDQGLQFLIQYYNGEERAKGNILERFSAQQFPDLHSELNLSSLELGDSALYFCASSGSSQGSTDTQYFGPGTRLTVL.

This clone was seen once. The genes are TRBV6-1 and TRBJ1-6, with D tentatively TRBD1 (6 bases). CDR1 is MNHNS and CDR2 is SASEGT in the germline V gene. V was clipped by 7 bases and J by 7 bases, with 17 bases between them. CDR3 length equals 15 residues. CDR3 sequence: CASNHFRQGNSPLHF. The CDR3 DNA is TGTGCCAGCAACCACTTCAGGCAGGGGAATTCACCCCTCCACTTT.

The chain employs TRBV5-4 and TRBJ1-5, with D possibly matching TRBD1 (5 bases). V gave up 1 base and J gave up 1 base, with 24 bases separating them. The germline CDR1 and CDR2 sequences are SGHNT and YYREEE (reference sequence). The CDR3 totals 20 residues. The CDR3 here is CASSLKTAWGRMASNQPQHF. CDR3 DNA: TGTGCCAGCAGCTTGAAAACCGCGTGGGGCAGGATGGCCAGCAATCAGCCCCAGCATTTT.

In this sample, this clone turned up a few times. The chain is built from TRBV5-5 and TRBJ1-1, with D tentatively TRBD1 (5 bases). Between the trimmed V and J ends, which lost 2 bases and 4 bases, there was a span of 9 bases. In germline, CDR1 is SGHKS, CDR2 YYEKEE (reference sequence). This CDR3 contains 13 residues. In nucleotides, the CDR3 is TGTGCCAGCAGCTTTGGGGCGAGCACTGAAGCTTTCTTT. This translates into CASSFGASTEAFF. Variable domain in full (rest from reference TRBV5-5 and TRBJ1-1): DAGVTQSPTHLIKTRGQQVTLRCSPISGHKSVSWYQQVLGQGPQFIFQYYEKEERGRGNFPDRFSARQFPNYSSELNVNALLLGDSALYLCASSFGASTEAFFGQGTRLTVV.

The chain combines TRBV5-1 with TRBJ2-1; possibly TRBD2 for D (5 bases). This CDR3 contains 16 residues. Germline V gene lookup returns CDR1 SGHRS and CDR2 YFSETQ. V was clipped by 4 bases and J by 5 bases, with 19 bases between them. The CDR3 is CASSPGWRLANNEQFF. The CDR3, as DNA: TGCGCCAGCAGCCCTGGATGGCGTCTAGCTAACAATGAGCAGTTCTTC.

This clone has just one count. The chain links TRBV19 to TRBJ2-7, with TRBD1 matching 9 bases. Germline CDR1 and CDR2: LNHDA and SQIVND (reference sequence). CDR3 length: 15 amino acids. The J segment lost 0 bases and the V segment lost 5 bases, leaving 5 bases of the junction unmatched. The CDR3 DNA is TGTGCCAGTAGTCCCGGACAGGGGCACTCCTACGAGCAGTACTTC. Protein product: CASSPGQGHSYEQYF. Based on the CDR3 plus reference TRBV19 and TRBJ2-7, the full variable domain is DGGITQSPKYLFRKEGQNVTLSCEQNLNHDAMYWYRQDPGQGLRLIYYSQIVNDFQKGDIAEGYSVSREKKESFPLTVTSAQKNPTAFYLCASSPGQGHSYEQYFGPGTRLTVT.

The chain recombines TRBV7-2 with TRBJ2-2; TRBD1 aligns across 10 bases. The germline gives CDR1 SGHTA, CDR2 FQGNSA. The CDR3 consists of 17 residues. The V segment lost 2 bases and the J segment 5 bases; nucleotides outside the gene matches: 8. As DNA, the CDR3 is TGTGCCAGCAGCTTAAACTCCGGGACAGGGGATACCGGGGAGCTGTTTTTT. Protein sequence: CASSLNSGTGDTGELFF.

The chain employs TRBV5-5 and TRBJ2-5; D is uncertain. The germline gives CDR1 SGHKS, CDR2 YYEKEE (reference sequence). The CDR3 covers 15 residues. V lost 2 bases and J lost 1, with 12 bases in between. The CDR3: CASSFWSRGQETQYF. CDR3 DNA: TGTGCCAGCAGCTTTTGGTCCAGAGGCCAAGAGACCCAGTACTTC.

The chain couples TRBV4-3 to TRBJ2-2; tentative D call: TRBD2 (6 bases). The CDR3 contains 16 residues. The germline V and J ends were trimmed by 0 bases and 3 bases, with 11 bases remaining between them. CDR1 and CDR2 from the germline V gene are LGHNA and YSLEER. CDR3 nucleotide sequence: TGCGCCAGCAGCCAAGATCTGGACTACTACACCGGGGAGCTGTTTTTT. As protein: CASSQDLDYYTGELFF.

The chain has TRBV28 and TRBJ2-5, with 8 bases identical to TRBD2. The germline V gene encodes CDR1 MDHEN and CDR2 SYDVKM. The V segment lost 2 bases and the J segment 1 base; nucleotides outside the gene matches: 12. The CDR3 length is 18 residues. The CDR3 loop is CASSLLETDSGTQETQYF. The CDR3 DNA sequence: TGTGCCAGCAGTTTACTCGAGACCGATAGCGGGACCCAAGAGACCCAGTACTTC.

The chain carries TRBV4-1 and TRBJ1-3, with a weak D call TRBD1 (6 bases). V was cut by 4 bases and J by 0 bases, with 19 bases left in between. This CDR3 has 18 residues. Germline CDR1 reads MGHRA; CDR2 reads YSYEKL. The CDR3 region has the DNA TGCGCCAGCAGCCCCGACGCAATACAGGGAAACTCTGGAAACACCATATATTTT. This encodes CASSPDAIQGNSGNTIYF.

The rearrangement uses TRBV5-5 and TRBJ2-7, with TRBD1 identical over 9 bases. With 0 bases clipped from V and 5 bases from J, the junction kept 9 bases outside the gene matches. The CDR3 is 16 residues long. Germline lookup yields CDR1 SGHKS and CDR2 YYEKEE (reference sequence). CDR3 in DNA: TGTGCCAGCAGCTTGGCCTCTGGGACAGGGCACGACGAGCAGTACTTC. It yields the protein CASSLASGTGHDEQYF.

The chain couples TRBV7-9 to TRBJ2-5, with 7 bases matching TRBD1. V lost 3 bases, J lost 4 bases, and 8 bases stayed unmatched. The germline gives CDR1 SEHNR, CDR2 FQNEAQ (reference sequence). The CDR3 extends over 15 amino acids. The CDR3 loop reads CASSFVSAGGETQYF. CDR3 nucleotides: TGTGCCAGCAGCTTTGTGAGTGCAGGGGGAGAGACCCAGTACTTC.

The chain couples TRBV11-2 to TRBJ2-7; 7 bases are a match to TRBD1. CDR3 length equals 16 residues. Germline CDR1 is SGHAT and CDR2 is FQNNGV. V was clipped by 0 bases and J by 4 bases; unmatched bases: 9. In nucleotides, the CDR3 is TGTGCCAGCAGCTTAGACCCCACCCAGACAGGGTACGAGCAGTACTTC. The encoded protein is CASSLDPTQTGYEQYF.

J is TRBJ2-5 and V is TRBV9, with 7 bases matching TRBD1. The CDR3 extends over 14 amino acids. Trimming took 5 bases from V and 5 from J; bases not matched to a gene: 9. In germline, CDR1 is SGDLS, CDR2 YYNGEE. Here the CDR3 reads CASSPTGEWETQYF. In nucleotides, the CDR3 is TGTGCCAGCAGTCCTACAGGGGAATGGGAGACCCAGTACTTC.

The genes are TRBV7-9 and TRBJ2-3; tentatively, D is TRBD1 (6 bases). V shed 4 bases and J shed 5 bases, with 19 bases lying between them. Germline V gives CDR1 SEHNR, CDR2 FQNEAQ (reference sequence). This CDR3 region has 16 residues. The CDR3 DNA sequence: TGTGCCAGCAGCTCGATCTACGGACAGCAGTTAGATACGCAGTATTTT. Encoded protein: CASSSIYGQQLDTQYF.

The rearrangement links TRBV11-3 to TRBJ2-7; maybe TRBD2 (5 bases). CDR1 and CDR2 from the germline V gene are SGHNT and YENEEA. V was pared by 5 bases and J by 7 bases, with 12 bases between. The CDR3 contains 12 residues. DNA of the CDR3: TGTGCCAGCAGCCCCGTGTCGGGAGAGCAGTACTTC. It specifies CASSPVSGEQYF.

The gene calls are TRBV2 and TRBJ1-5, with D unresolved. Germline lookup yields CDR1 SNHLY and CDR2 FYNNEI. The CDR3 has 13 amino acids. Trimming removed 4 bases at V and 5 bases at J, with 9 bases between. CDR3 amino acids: CASSAGTDQPQHF. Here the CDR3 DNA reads TGTGCCAGCAGTGCAGGAACGGATCAGCCCCAGCATTTT.

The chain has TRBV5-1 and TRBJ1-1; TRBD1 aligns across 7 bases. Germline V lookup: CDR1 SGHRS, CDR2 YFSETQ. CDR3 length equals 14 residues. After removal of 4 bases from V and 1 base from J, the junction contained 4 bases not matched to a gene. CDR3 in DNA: TGCGCCAGCAGCAGTACAGGGGAGAACACTGAAGCTTTCTTT. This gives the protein CASSSTGENTEAFF.

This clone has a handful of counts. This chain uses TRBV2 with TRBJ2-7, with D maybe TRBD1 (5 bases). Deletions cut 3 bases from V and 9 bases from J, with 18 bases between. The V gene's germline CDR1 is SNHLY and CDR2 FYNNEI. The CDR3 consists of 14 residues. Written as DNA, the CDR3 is TGTGCCAGCAGTGAGGGGCAGGGAATTAGGTCGCAGTACGTC. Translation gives CASSEGQGIRSQYV.